One sample yielded the 10 T cell receptor beta chains listed below, sequenced in a study of PD-1 blockade in classical Hodgkin lymphoma. Sequenced by immunoSEQ multiplex PCR; TCRdb stores in-frame clones only, minus some. This sample yields some 93,000 clones, of which nearly 85% are seen a single time; about 15% belongs to the top ten. This sample's time point: cycle 4 day 1 (C4D1), after less than 7 weeks of nivolumab. Every patient relapsed after autologous stem cell transplantation, and brentuximab vedotin exposure varied. Sample: peripheral blood mononuclear cells (PBMCs), taken before the fourth cycle of nivolumab. Source of these receptors: a human donor with classical Hodgkin lymphoma.

The chain uses TRBV6-5 and TRBJ1-2; 7 nucleotides line up with TRBD1. Unmatched junction bases numbered 6, after V lost 2 bases and J lost 3 bases. This CDR3 spans 15 amino acids. Germline loops: CDR1 MNHEY, CDR2 SVGAGI. The CDR3 reads CASSYGPGQYYGYTF. DNA for the CDR3: TGTGCCAGCAGTTACGGACCGGGACAGTACTATGGCTACACCTTC.

This clone was recorded a few times. The V gene is TRBV11-1, the J gene TRBJ1-2, with 8 bases identical to TRBD1. Trimming cost V 6 bases and J 8 bases; bases outside gene matches: 8. The germline V gene has CDR1 SGHAT and CDR2 FQDESV (reference sequence). CDR3 length: 13 residues. The DNA of the CDR3 is TGTGCCAGCAGACCCACAGGGGGTCAGGGCTACACCTTC. Protein sequence: CASRPTGGQGYTF. The full variable domain, its missing parts supplied by reference TRBV11-1 and TRBJ1-2, is EAEVAQSPRYKITEKSQAVAFWCDPISGHATLYWYRQILGQGPELLVQFQDESVVDDSQLPKDRFSAERLKGVDSTLKIQPAELGDSAMYLCASRPTGGQGYTFGSGTRLTVV.

The chain employs TRBV7-2 and TRBJ2-5, with D unresolved. The V end lost 3 bases, the J end lost 6 bases, and 8 bases lay between the germline ends. This CDR3 region has 12 residues. Germline lookup yields CDR1 SGHTA and CDR2 FQGNSA. The CDR3 DNA sequence: TGTGCCAGCAGCTTCGTCCCACAGACCCAGTACTTC. The encoded protein is CASSFVPQTQYF.

V is TRBV4-1 and J is TRBJ2-1; 8 bases align to TRBD2. CDR3 length: 13 amino acids. The trim removed 3 bases at V and 13 bases at J, leaving 8 bases unmatched. CDR1 is MGHRA and CDR2 is YSYEKL in the germline V gene. CDR3 nucleotides: TGCGCCAGCAGCCACCCTAGCGGGTACGGTCAGTTCTTC. It is translated as CASSHPSGYGQFF.

The chain links TRBV6-1 to TRBJ2-7; TRBD2 is a possible D gene (5 bases). The CDR3 consists of 15 residues. Germline CDR1 is MNHNS and CDR2 is SASEGT. Trimming removed 0 bases at V and 6 bases at J, with 15 bases between. The CDR3 DNA follows: TGTGCCAGCAGTGAAGCGCAATTGGAGAGGGTCGAGCAGTACTTC. Translating it yields CASSEAQLERVEQYF.

This clone has a single count. The chain carries TRBV5-1 and TRBJ2-7; a weak D match, TRBD1 (5 bases). Trimming took off 0 bases at V and 2 bases at J, with 12 bases between the two ends. Germline V gene data show CDR1 as SGHRS and CDR2 as YFSETQ. This CDR3 contains 15 residues. The CDR3 is CASSLGAGKTYEQYF. The CDR3, as DNA: TGCGCCAGCAGCTTGGGGGCAGGGAAGACCTACGAGCAGTACTTC.

This chain joins TRBV5-4 and TRBJ2-7, with 7 bases fitting TRBD2. CDR1 is SGHNT, CDR2 YYREEE, per germline (reference sequence). CDR3 size: 13 residues. V dropped 2 bases and J dropped 6; count of bases not matched to a gene: 5. Written as DNA, the CDR3 is TGTGCCAGCAGCTTCGGAGCGGGAATCGAGCAGTACTTC. Translated, it gives CASSFGAGIEQYF.

V usage is TRBV5-1 and J usage is TRBJ1-1, with no clear D. Trimming removed 0 bases from V and 4 bases from J, with 13 bases in between. The CDR3 covers 15 residues. Germline assignment: CDR1 SGHRS and CDR2 YFSETQ. The CDR3 DNA is TGCGCCAGCAGCTTGGATGCCGCAGGAGTCACTGAAGCTTTCTTT. Its translation is CASSLDAAGVTEAFF. The full variable domain, with the rest looked up from reference TRBV5-1 and TRBJ1-1, is KAGVTQTPRYLIKTRGQQVTLSCSPISGHRSVSWYQQTPGQGLQFLFEYFSETQRNKGNFPGRFSGRQFSNSRSEMNVSTLELGDSALYLCASSLDAAGVTEAFFGQGTRLTVV.

CDR3 DNA: TGCGCCAGCAGCCAAGAGGGCGGGCTAGCGGGACTAGAGACCCAGTACTTC. Protein: CASSQEGGLAGLETQYF. This chain connects TRBV4-1 to TRBJ2-5; 9 positions agree with TRBD2. Per the germline V gene, CDR1 is MGHRA and CDR2 is YSYEKL. The V gene end was trimmed by 0 bases and the J gene end by 4 bases; junction bases not matched to a gene: 9. The CDR3 length is 17 residues.

This clone came up a few times. The V call is TRBV29-1, the J call TRBJ1-1; D unclear. The CDR3 runs 11 residues. The germline gives CDR1 SQVTM, CDR2 ANQGSEA. Trimming pared 7 bases from V and 10 bases from J, leaving 16 bases between. CDR3 residues: CSAVSGSGAFF. The CDR3 nucleotides read TGCAGCGCCGTCTCCGGTAGTGGAGCTTTCTTT. Looking up the rest from reference TRBV29-1 and TRBJ1-1 gives the full variable domain: SAVISQKPSRDICQRGTSLTIQCQVDSQVTMMFWYRQQPGQSLTLIATANQGSEATYESGFVIDKFPISRPNLTFSTLTVSNMSPEDSSIYLCSAVSGSGAFFGQGTRLTVV.